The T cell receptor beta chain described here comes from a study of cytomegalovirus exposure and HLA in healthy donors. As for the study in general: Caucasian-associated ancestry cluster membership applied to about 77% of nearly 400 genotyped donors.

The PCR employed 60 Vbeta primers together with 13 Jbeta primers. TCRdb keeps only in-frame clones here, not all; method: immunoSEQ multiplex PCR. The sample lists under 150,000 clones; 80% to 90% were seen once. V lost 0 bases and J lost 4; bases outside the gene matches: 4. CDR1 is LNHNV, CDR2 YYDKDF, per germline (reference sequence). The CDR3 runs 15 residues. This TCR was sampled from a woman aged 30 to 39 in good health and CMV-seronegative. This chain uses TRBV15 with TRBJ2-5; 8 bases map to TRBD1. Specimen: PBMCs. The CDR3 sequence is CATSRDQGAGETQYF. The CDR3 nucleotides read TGTGCCACCAGCAGAGATCAGGGGGCGGGAGAGACCCAGTACTTC. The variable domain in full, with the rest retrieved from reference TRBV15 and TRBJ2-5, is DAMVIQNPRYQVTQFGKPVTLSCSQTLNHNVMYWYQQKSSQAPKLLFHYYDKDFNNEADTPDNFQSRRPNTSFCFLDIRSPGLGDTAMYLCATSRDQGAGETQYFGPGTRLLVL.